Listed below are T cell receptor beta chains from one sample, sequenced in a study of PD-1 blockade in classical Hodgkin lymphoma. Generated by immunoSEQ multiplex PCR, the TCRdb table keeps only in-frame clones and is missing some. This sample has about 11,000 clones; about 75% occur once, and the top ten carry about a quarter. The sequencing used peripheral blood mononuclear cells (PBMCs), collected at baseline. These receptors all stem from a human donor with classical Hodgkin lymphoma. The CDR3 runs from the conserved cysteine through the conserved F or W. A D gene is named only where the DNA matches it firmly. Expanded clones are given a class, and other clones once, few, many or no size at all.

v_call: TRBV7-6; d_call: NA; j_call: TRBJ2-7; clone_size: NA; cdr3_aa: CASSFSQHYEQYF; cdr3_nt: TGTGCCAGCAGCTTCAGTCAGCACTACGAGCAGTACTTC
v_call: TRBV6-5; d_call: NA; j_call: TRBJ2-5; clone_size: NA; cdr3_aa: CASSYSGETQYF; cdr3_nt: TGTGCCAGCAGTTACTCGGGAGAGACCCAGTACTTC
v_call: TRBV4-1; d_call: NA; j_call: TRBJ2-7; clone_size: NA; cdr3_aa: CASSQEPDYYEQYF; cdr3_nt: TGCGCCAGCAGCCAAGAACCAGACTACTACGAGCAGTACTTC
v_call: TRBV19; d_call: TRBD1; j_call: TRBJ1-1; clone_size: once; cdr3_aa: CASSGGQGVSAFF; cdr3_nt: TGTGCCAGTAGCGGAGGACAGGGTGTTTCAGCTTTCTTT
v_call: TRBV10-2; d_call: NA; j_call: TRBJ2-2; clone_size: NA; cdr3_aa: CASSESLLSGELFF; cdr3_nt: TGCGCCAGCAGTGAGTCGCTGCTATCCGGGGAGCTGTTTTTT
v_call: TRBV5-1; d_call: NA; j_call: TRBJ1-1; clone_size: NA; cdr3_aa: CASSLGGGQINTEAFF; cdr3_nt: TGCGCCAGCAGCTTGGGGGGCGGGCAGATTAACACTGAAGCTTTCTTT
v_call: TRBV6-1; d_call: TRBD1; j_call: TRBJ1-4; clone_size: few; cdr3_aa: CASSEGDRVLEKLFF; cdr3_nt: TGTGCCAGCAGTGAAGGGGACAGGGTTCTTGAAAAACTGTTTTTT
v_call: TRBV7-9; d_call: NA; j_call: TRBJ2-3; clone_size: NA; cdr3_aa: CASTSPGRGADTQYF; cdr3_nt: TGTGCCAGCACCTCCCCGGGGAGGGGGGCAGATACGCAGTATTTT
v_call: TRBV7-9; d_call: NA; j_call: TRBJ1-2; clone_size: NA; cdr3_aa: CASSAQRYGYTF; cdr3_nt: TGTGCCAGCAGCGCCCAGCGCTATGGCTACACCTTC
v_call: TRBV18; d_call: NA; j_call: TRBJ1-5; clone_size: few; cdr3_aa: CASTYDNAQPQHF; cdr3_nt: TGTGCCAGCACCTACGATAATGCCCAGCCCCAGCATTTT
v_call: TRBV7-2; d_call: NA; j_call: TRBJ2-3; clone_size: NA; cdr3_aa: CASSPLASDTQYF; cdr3_nt: TGTGCCAGCAGCCCACTGGCTTCGGATACGCAGTATTTT
v_call: TRBV27; d_call: TRBD2; j_call: TRBJ2-1; clone_size: once; cdr3_aa: CASSLAGEGREQFF; cdr3_nt: TGTGCCAGCAGTTTAGCGGGAGAAGGTAGGGAGCAGTTCTTC
v_call: TRBV5-5; d_call: NA; j_call: TRBJ2-7; clone_size: NA; cdr3_aa: CASSFDGPEQYF; cdr3_nt: TGTGCCAGCAGCTTCGATGGGCCCGAGCAGTACTTC
v_call: TRBV4-2; d_call: TRBD1; j_call: TRBJ2-2; clone_size: NA; cdr3_aa: CASSRAGQGVSTGELFF; cdr3_nt: TGTGCCAGCAGCCGAGCGGGACAGGGGGTTTCGACCGGGGAGCTGTTTTTT
v_call: TRBV27; d_call: NA; j_call: TRBJ2-3; clone_size: NA; cdr3_aa: CASSWGGADTQYF; cdr3_nt: TGTGCCAGCAGTTGGGGCGGCGCAGATACGCAGTATTTT
v_call: TRBV7-7; d_call: NA; j_call: TRBJ2-2; clone_size: NA; cdr3_aa: CASSPSRDSRELFF; cdr3_nt: TGTGCCAGCAGCCCGTCCCGGGACTCCCGGGAGCTGTTTTTT
v_call: TRBV13; d_call: TRBD2; j_call: TRBJ2-7; clone_size: NA; cdr3_aa: CASSPPEREGSEQYF; cdr3_nt: TGTGCCAGCAGCCCCCCGGAGCGGGAGGGGAGCGAGCAGTACTTC
v_call: TRBV28; d_call: NA; j_call: TRBJ2-1; clone_size: once; cdr3_aa: CASSKFRDPPDDEQFF; cdr3_nt: TGTGCCAGCAGTAAGTTCCGGGACCCGCCGGATGATGAGCAGTTCTTC
v_call: TRBV25-1; d_call: TRBD1; j_call: TRBJ2-1; clone_size: once; cdr3_aa: CASSGGQGLFNEQFF; cdr3_nt: TGTGCCAGCAGTGGGGGACAGGGGCTCTTCAATGAGCAGTTCTTC
v_call: TRBV7-9; d_call: TRBD1; j_call: TRBJ2-5; clone_size: NA; cdr3_aa: CASSRGTDQETQYF; cdr3_nt: TGTGCCAGCAGCCGTGGGACAGATCAAGAGACCCAGTACTTC
v_call: TRBV27; d_call: NA; j_call: TRBJ2-3; clone_size: NA; cdr3_aa: CASSSPWWHTQYF; cdr3_nt: TGTGCCAGCAGTTCTCCATGGTGGCATACGCAGTATTTT
v_call: TRBV19; d_call: NA; j_call: TRBJ1-2; clone_size: NA; cdr3_aa: CASSITGRPNYGYTF; cdr3_nt: TGTGCCAGTAGTATCACAGGGCGACCTAACTATGGCTACACCTTC
v_call: TRBV10-2; d_call: NA; j_call: TRBJ2-5; clone_size: NA; cdr3_aa: CASRYQETQYF; cdr3_nt: TGCGCCAGCAGGTACCAAGAGACCCAGTACTTC
v_call: TRBV2; d_call: NA; j_call: TRBJ2-1; clone_size: NA; cdr3_aa: CASKNRDNYNEQFF; cdr3_nt: TGTGCCAGCAAGAACCGGGACAATTACAATGAGCAGTTCTTC
v_call: TRBV21-1; d_call: NA; j_call: TRBJ2-5; clone_size: few; cdr3_aa: CASKLVEGGPLETQYF; cdr3_nt: TGTGCCAGCAAACTCGTCGAGGGAGGGCCTCTGGAGACCCAGTACTTC
v_call: TRBV6-5; d_call: TRBD2; j_call: TRBJ2-1; clone_size: NA; cdr3_aa: CASSYSGEREVF; cdr3_nt: TGTGCCAGCAGTTACTCAGGCGAGCGGGAGGTCTTC
v_call: TRBV14; d_call: NA; j_call: TRBJ2-6; clone_size: NA; cdr3_aa: CASSQDMVSGANVLTF; cdr3_nt: TGTGCCAGCAGCCAAGATATGGTCTCTGGGGCCAACGTCCTGACTTTC